This T cell receptor (beta chain) was identified during a study of CD8 T cells in Susac syndrome. When the RNA was reverse transcribed, random hexamers were used with an input of 0.5 to 1 ug. From the immunoSEQ multiplex PCR reads, TCRdb called clonotypes with MiXCR, one entry per CDR3 protein. The table includes around 120,000 distinct CDR3 sequences, 85% to 95% detected once. The CDR3 is 14 residues long. V shed 5 bases and J shed 5 bases, with 15 bases lying between them. The TCR comes from a human donor with multiple sclerosis. V is TRBV12-3 or TRBV12-4 and J is TRBJ2-5, with D unclear. Sequenced sample: CD4+ T cells from PBMCs. This CDR3 reads CASSPSQAQETQYF. The CDR3 DNA reads as TGTGCCAGCAGTCCTTCCCAGGCCCAGGAGACCCAGTACTTC.